These 5 T cell receptor beta chains share one sample of origin, sequenced in a study of blood T cell repertoires in COVID-19. The method was immunoSEQ multiplex PCR; TCRdb's version includes in-frame clones alone and lacks a portion of them. The data hold about 370,000 clones, with roughly nine tenths observed a single time. The sample taken for sequencing was peripheral blood. The receptors derive from a woman aged 25 to 45 with COVID-19, enrolled during active disease.

The V and J genes are TRBV20-1 and TRBJ1-1; D not certain. Trimming left V 7 bases short and J 0 bases short, with 6 bases between. The CDR3 is made up of 11 amino acids. From germline, CDR1 is DFQATT and CDR2 SNEGSKA (reference sequence). The CDR3 protein is CSGQLNTEAFF. The CDR3 DNA sequence: TGCAGTGGGCAGTTGAACACTGAAGCTTTCTTT.

CDR3 sequence (DNA): TGTGCAAGTCGCCAGGGGTCCTCGACTGGGGAGACCCAGTACTTC. It is translated as CASRQGSSTGETQYF. The genes are TRBV12-2 and TRBJ2-5; the table's D call, TRBD1, has no DNA check behind it. TRBV12-2 is noted as a pseudogene. The CDR3 has 15 residues.

The chain links TRBV5-1 to TRBJ2-3; 15 nucleotides agree with TRBD2. Germline assignment: CDR1 SGHRS and CDR2 YFSETQ. Trimming took 3 bases from V and 1 from J; bases not matched to a gene: 9. This CDR3 spans 19 amino acids. CDR3 DNA: TGCGCCAGCAGCTCCGGACTAGCGGGAGGGGTCCCTGGCACAGATACGCAGTATTTT. Encoded protein: CASSSGLAGGVPGTDTQYF.

The chain joins TRBV20-1 to TRBJ1-5, with TRBD1 as a possible D gene (5 bases). The CDR3 totals 13 residues. Trimming shortened V by 3 bases and J by 3 bases, and 9 bases separated the two germline ends. Germline CDR1 is DFQATT and CDR2 is SNEGSKA (reference sequence). In nucleotides, the CDR3 is TGCAGTGCTAGTGCCAGGGACAATCAGCCCCAGCATTTT. This translates into CSASARDNQPQHF.

The rearrangement joins TRBV7-8 to TRBJ2-7, with 10 bases that match TRBD2. This CDR3 is 14 amino acids long. Germline V gives CDR1 SGHVS, CDR2 FQNEAQ. V trimming: 5 bases; J trimming: 2 bases; junction bases outside the gene matches: 3. CDR3 sequence reads: CASSLGLATYEQYV. CDR3 DNA sequence: TGTGCCAGCAGCCTGGGACTAGCGACCTACGAGCAGTACGTC.